Listed here is a single T cell receptor beta chain. The antigen is undetermined. Sequencing used immunoSEQ multiplex PCR; TCRdb keeps in-frame clones, though not all of them. The data contain tens of thousands of clones, 84% of them singletons. Unmatched junction bases numbered 6, after V lost 0 bases and J lost 2 bases. The CDR3 runs 16 residues. This record comes from a study of OX40 agonist ivuxolimab in advanced cancers. Study findings and constraints: More expanded clones were found, on average, in CD8+ than in CD4+ T cells.

The starting material was CD4+ or CD8+ T cells sorted from blood, obtained in a trial of the OX40 agonist ivuxolimab. The rearrangement uses TRBV5-3 and TRBJ2-7, with 9 bases aligning to TRBD1. TRBV5-3 carries the ORF label, with uncertain function. The clonotype comes from an adult with an advanced solid tumor such as melanoma, head and neck, liver or kidney cancer. This CDR3 reads CARSLVGQGKAYEQYF. CDR3 coding DNA: TGTGCCAGAAGCTTGGTGGGACAGGGTAAGGCCTACGAGCAGTACTTC.